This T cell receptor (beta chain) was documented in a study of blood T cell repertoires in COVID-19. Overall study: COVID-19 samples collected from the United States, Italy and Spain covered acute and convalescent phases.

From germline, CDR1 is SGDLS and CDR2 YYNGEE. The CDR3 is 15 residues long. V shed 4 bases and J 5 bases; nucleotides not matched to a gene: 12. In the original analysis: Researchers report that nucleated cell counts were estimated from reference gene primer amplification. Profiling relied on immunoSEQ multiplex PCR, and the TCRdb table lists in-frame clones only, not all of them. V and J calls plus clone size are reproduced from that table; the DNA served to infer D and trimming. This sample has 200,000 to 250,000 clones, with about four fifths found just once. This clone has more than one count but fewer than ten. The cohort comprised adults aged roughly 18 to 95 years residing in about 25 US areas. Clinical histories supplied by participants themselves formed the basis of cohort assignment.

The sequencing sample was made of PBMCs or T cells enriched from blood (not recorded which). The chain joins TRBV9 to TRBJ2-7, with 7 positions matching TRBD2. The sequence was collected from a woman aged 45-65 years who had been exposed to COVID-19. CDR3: CASSSRPAGIDEQYF. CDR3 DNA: TGTGCCAGCAGCTCTAGGCCAGCGGGGATCGACGAGCAGTACTTC.